This T cell receptor beta chain was found in a study of coeliac disease. Cells were frozen in aliquots of roughly 500,000, and one aliquot per fraction was sequenced. The CDR3 loop spans 14 amino acids. Germline loops: CDR1 MDHEN, CDR2 SYDVKM. V dropped 7 bases and J dropped 3; count of bases not matched to a gene: 3. This table comes from immunoSEQ multiplex PCR, and its TCRdb copy is limited to in-frame clones, with some not included. The table includes roughly 4,800 clones, about two thirds detected once. The clonotype originates from a man aged 18 to 29 with celiac disease on a gluten-free diet. The sample consisted of lymphocytes from the gut lamina propria. V and J are TRBV28 and TRBJ2-1; 10 bases agree with TRBD1. DNA of the CDR3: TGTGCCAGCATTAGGGACAGGGGCTACAATGAGCAGTTCTTC. Translating it yields CASIRDRGYNEQFF.